Presented here are 22 T cell receptor beta chains from one specimen sequenced in a study of beta chain features in type 1 diabetes. Expressed TCRB transcripts were sequenced because the isolated RNA had all been reverse transcribed beforehand. Clones were sequenced by immunoSEQ multiplex PCR, and TCRdb holds only the in-frame ones, with some missing. The sample has some 150,000 clones, less than 10% seen once. Sample: central memory CD4+ T cells from blood. The source is a woman in her 40s in good health.

The table lists this clone with many counts. The chain carries TRBV21-1 and TRBJ2-1; the D call of TRBD1 is as the table states it, not checked on the DNA. TRBV21-1 is an annotated pseudogene. This CDR3 contains 16 residues. The CDR3 spells CASSKALRVAYNEQFF. CDR3 nucleotide sequence: TGTGCCAGCAGCAAAGCGCTCAGGGTAGCCTACAATGAGCAGTTCTTC.

This clone showed up just a few times. J is TRBJ2-5 and V is TRBV10-1, with 8 bases identical to TRBD1. V dropped 2 bases and J dropped 4; count of bases not matched to a gene: 3. Germline V gene sequence: CDR1 WNHNN, CDR2 SYGVQD (reference sequence). CDR3 length equals 14 residues. The CDR3 DNA reads as TGCGCCAGCAGTGAGACCGACAGGGGAGAGACCCAGTACTTC. Its protein is CASSETDRGETQYF.

This clone was picked up a small number of times. This sequence joins TRBV7-2 and TRBJ1-5; 12 bases line up with TRBD1. Germline V lookup: CDR1 SGHTA, CDR2 FQGNSA. This CDR3 is built from 16 residues. J gave up 6 bases and V 4 bases, and 7 bases lay outside the gene matches. CDR3 protein: CASSWDRGQGSQPQHF. The CDR3 DNA reads TGTGCCAGCAGCTGGGACAGGGGGCAGGGGAGTCAGCCCCAGCATTTT.

There are a few counts of this clone. The V gene is TRBV6-1, the J gene TRBJ2-3; 15 nucleotides agree with TRBD2. The V gene end was trimmed by 8 bases and the J gene end by 4 bases; junction bases not matched to a gene: 1. The CDR3 is 14 residues long. CDR1 and CDR2 (germline): MNHNS, SASEGT. Here the CDR3 DNA reads TGTGCCAGCGGACTAGCGGGGGGGCCAGATACGCAGTATTTT. It encodes CASGLAGGPDTQYF.

This clone occurred many times. The chain combines TRBV5-4 with TRBJ1-3; tentative D call: TRBD1 (5 bases). The CDR3 has 15 residues. CDR1 SGHNT and CDR2 YYREEE come from the germline V gene (reference sequence). Trimming took 4 bases from V and 3 from J, leaving 14 bases between them. CDR3 residues: CASSPGLGIGNTIYF. CDR3 nucleotide sequence: TGTGCCAGCAGCCCGGGACTAGGCATTGGAAACACCATATATTTT. Supplemented by reference TRBV5-4 and TRBJ1-3, the full variable domain reads ETGVTQSPTHLIKTRGQQVTLRCSSQSGHNTVSWYQQALGQGPQFIFQYYREEENGRGNFPPRFSGLQFPNYSSELNVNALELDDSALYLCASSPGLGIGNTIYFGEGSWLTVV.

There are a few counts of this clone. J is TRBJ2-3 and V is TRBV9, with 7 bases fitting TRBD2. Germline V lookup: CDR1 SGDLS, CDR2 YYNGEE. This CDR3 has 15 amino acids. The ends lost 0 bases at V and 2 bases at J; junction bases unmatched: 3. CDR3 coding DNA: TGTGCCAGCAGCGTAGGAGCGGGGCTCACAGATACGCAGTATTTT. It translates to CASSVGAGLTDTQYF.

This chain uses TRBV7-6 with TRBJ2-5; 10 bases map to TRBD2. CDR1 SGHVS and CDR2 FNYEAQ come from the germline V gene. Trimming removed 5 bases from V and 5 bases from J; junction bases left unmatched: 8. The CDR3 has 15 residues. The CDR3 protein is CASSIGLAVGETQYF. The CDR3 nucleotides read TGTGCCAGCAGCATCGGACTAGCGGTTGGGGAGACCCAGTACTTC.

This clone was observed a few times. Other DNA sequences of this sample code for an identical CDR3. The chain employs TRBV5-1 and TRBJ2-5; a possible D gene is TRBD1 (5 bases). CDR1 is SGHRS, CDR2 YFSETQ, per germline. This CDR3 spans 15 amino acids. Trimming stripped 0 bases from V and 3 bases from J, with 12 bases between. CDR3 sequence: CASSLGAGFEETQYF. DNA for the CDR3: TGCGCCAGCAGCTTGGGGGCAGGGTTCGAAGAGACCCAGTACTTC.

The chain is built from TRBV5-4 and TRBJ2-3; D is unresolved. The CDR3 length is 14 residues. Trimming cost V 6 bases and J 0 bases, with 11 bases left between them. CDR1 is SGHNT and CDR2 is YYREEE in the germline V gene (reference sequence). The CDR3 sequence: CASTGTYSTDTQYF. The CDR3 DNA is TGTGCCAGCACCGGTACCTATAGCACAGATACGCAGTATTTT.

This clone was recorded many times. The chain joins TRBV7-2 to TRBJ2-2, with unresolved D. CDR3 length equals 13 residues. CDR1 and CDR2 (germline): SGHTA, FQGNSA. Trimming removed 2 bases from V and 8 bases from J, with 9 bases in between. CDR3 sequence reads: CASSLTPRGELFF. The DNA of the CDR3 is TGTGCCAGCAGCTTAACGCCCCGGGGGGAGCTGTTTTTT.

The V call is TRBV5-1, the J call TRBJ2-2, with 11 nucleotides matching TRBD2. V lost 4 bases and J lost 6; bases outside the gene matches: 8. Germline CDR1 reads SGHRS; CDR2 reads YFSETQ. This CDR3 is 16 amino acids long. CDR3 protein: CASSQALAGVPGELFF. The CDR3 coding sequence is TGCGCCAGCAGCCAGGCACTAGCGGGGGTTCCCGGGGAGCTGTTTTTT. Together with reference TRBV5-1 and TRBJ2-2, the CDR3 gives the full variable domain: KAGVTQTPRYLIKTRGQQVTLSCSPISGHRSVSWYQQTPGQGLQFLFEYFSETQRNKGNFPGRFSGRQFSNSRSEMNVSTLELGDSALYLCASSQALAGVPGELFFGEGSRLTVL.

This clone occurred a few times. This chain connects TRBV6-1 to TRBJ1-6, with D possibly TRBD1 on 5 matching bases. V was pared by 11 bases and J by 6 bases, with 20 bases between. CDR1 is MNHNS and CDR2 is SASEGT in the germline V gene. This CDR3 is 15 amino acids long. CDR3 nucleotides: TGTGCCGAGGACCCGCCGGGGGAGAGTAATTCACCCCTCCACTTT. It encodes CAEDPPGESNSPLHF.

The chain recombines TRBV6-6 with TRBJ1-6; TRBD1 is a possible D gene (5 bases). This CDR3 is built from 15 residues. V gave up 0 bases and J gave up 8 bases, with 11 bases separating them. From germline, CDR1 is MNHNY and CDR2 SVGAGI (reference sequence). CDR3 nucleotide sequence: TGTGCCAGCAGTTACTCCCCAGGGCGCGATTCACCCCTCCACTTT. Translation gives CASSYSPGRDSPLHF.

The table lists this clone with a few counts. This chain uses TRBV5-1 with TRBJ1-2, with 7 bases that match TRBD1. CDR1 SGHRS and CDR2 YFSETQ come from the germline V gene. The V and J ends lost 5 bases and 4 bases, in that order; junction bases with no gene match: 5. This CDR3 region has 13 residues. The CDR3 DNA sequence: TGCGCCAGCAGTCAAGGGGGCTCCTATGGCTACACCTTC. Translation gives CASSQGGSYGYTF.

This chain joins TRBV27 and TRBJ2-7, with D possibly being TRBD2 (6 bases). The CDR3 has 14 residues. Germline V lookup: CDR1 MNHEY, CDR2 SMNVEV (reference sequence). V was pared by 7 bases and J by 2 bases, with 15 bases between. The CDR3 DNA reads as TGTGCCAGCAAGACCGGGACTGGTCCCTACGAGCAGTACTTC. Its protein is CASKTGTGPYEQYF.

This clone was recorded many times. CDR3 protein: CASSQDAQGGEKLFF. CDR3 bases: TGCGCCAGCAGCCAAGATGCCCAGGGTGGTGAAAAACTGTTTTTT. This chain links TRBV4-3 with TRBJ1-4, with TRBD1 as a possible D gene (5 bases). CDR3 size: 15 residues. CDR1 is LGHNA and CDR2 is YSLEER in the germline V gene. V was cut by 0 bases and J by 7 bases, with 12 bases left in between.

This clone was seen a few times. V usage is TRBV7-9 and J usage is TRBJ1-2, with TRBD1 as a possible D gene (5 bases). The germline CDR1 and CDR2 sequences are SEHNR and FQNEAQ (reference sequence). Trimming stripped 2 bases from V and 2 bases from J, with 15 bases between. This CDR3 has 16 residues. The CDR3 sequence: CASSLPPGGLNYGYTF. The CDR3 DNA follows: TGTGCCAGCAGCTTACCCCCGGGGGGGTTGAACTATGGCTACACCTTC.

This clone was counted between two and nine times. This chain joins TRBV13 and TRBJ2-3; D not certain. With 2 bases removed from V and 10 bases from J, the gap between germline ends came to 13 bases. This CDR3 is built from 13 residues. CDR1 is PRHDT and CDR2 is FYEKMQ in the germline V gene (reference sequence). This chain's CDR3 is CASSLTRTLSQYF. The CDR3 DNA follows: TGTGCCAGCAGCTTAACTCGAACCCTTTCGCAGTATTTT.

There are a few counts of this clone. V usage is TRBV6-5 and J usage is TRBJ2-7; TRBD1 agrees at 11 bases. Losses at the gene ends were 6 bases for V and 6 bases for J; bases not matched to a gene: 1. The CDR3 runs 12 residues. Germline-derived CDR1 and CDR2 are MNHEY and SVGAGI. In DNA form, the CDR3 reads TGTGCCAGCAGCGGACAGGGGGCCGAGCAGTACTTC. It specifies CASSGQGAEQYF.

The chain links TRBV27 to TRBJ2-2, with 7 positions matching TRBD1. Trimming removed 5 bases from V and 7 bases from J; junction bases left unmatched: 4. The CDR3 spans 13 residues. CDR1 MNHEY and CDR2 SMNVEV come from the germline V gene (reference sequence). The CDR3: CASSPRTGGELFF. The CDR3 DNA reads as TGTGCCAGCAGTCCCCGGACAGGCGGGGAGCTGTTTTTT.

This clone was seen a few times. The chain couples TRBV7-8 to TRBJ1-1, with D uncertain. This CDR3 is built from 13 residues. Germline values: CDR1 SGHVS, CDR2 FQNEAQ. Trimming removed 5 bases from V and 1 base from J, with 8 bases in between. Written as DNA, the CDR3 is TGTGCCAGCAGCGAACAGTGGAACACTGAAGCTTTCTTT. Translating it yields CASSEQWNTEAFF.

The chain is built from TRBV7-9 and TRBJ2-1; 13 nucleotides line up with TRBD2. The CDR3 sequence is 15 residues long. J gave up 7 bases and V 5 bases, and 5 bases lay outside the gene matches. Germline CDR1 is SEHNR and CDR2 is FQNEAQ (reference sequence). Written as DNA, the CDR3 is TGTGCCAGCAGCCCTCCGGGACTAGCGGGGAATGAGCAGTTCTTC. It encodes CASSPPGLAGNEQFF.